The entry that follows covers one T cell receptor beta chain sequence. The antigen is unknown. This sample is drawn from a study of cytomegalovirus exposure and HLA in healthy donors. Whole-study context: The 130 or so validation repertoires used the same platform as the roughly 700 first-cohort repertoires (as reported by a later analysis).

Profiled with immunoSEQ multiplex PCR; TCRdb holds only in-frame clones, not every one. The sample holds about 160,000 clones, 88% seen once. Germline-derived CDR1 and CDR2 are LNHNV and YYDKDF (reference sequence). Between the trimmed V and J ends, which lost 6 bases and 2 bases, there was a span of 13 bases. The CDR3 has 14 amino acids. Findings of the study overall: Accounts indicate the classifier identified cytomegalovirus status with strong specificity and sensitivity. CMV antigen specificity was confirmed in vitro for three CMV-associated chains.

Source material: PBMCs. This sequence was found in a man between 18 and 35 years old in good health and CMV-seronegative. The chain carries TRBV15 and TRBJ1-1, with D possibly matching TRBD1 (5 bases). CDR3 bases: TGTGCCACCAGGTATCGACAGATTAACACTGAAGCTTTCTTT. Translating it yields CATRYRQINTEAFF.